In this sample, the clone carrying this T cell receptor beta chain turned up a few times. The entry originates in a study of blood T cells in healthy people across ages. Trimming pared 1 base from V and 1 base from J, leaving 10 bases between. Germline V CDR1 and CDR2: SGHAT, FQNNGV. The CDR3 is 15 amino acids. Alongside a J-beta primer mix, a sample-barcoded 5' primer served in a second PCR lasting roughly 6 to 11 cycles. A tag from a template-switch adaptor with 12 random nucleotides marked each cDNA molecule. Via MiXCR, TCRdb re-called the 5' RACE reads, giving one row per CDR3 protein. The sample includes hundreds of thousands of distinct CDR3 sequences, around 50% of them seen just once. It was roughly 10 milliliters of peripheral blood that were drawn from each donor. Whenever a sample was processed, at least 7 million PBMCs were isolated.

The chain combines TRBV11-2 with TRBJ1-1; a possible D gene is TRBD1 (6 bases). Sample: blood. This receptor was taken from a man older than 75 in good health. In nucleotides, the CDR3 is TGTGCCAGCAGCTTAGTACAGGGTGGGAACACTGAAGCTTTCTTT. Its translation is CASSLVQGGNTEAFF.